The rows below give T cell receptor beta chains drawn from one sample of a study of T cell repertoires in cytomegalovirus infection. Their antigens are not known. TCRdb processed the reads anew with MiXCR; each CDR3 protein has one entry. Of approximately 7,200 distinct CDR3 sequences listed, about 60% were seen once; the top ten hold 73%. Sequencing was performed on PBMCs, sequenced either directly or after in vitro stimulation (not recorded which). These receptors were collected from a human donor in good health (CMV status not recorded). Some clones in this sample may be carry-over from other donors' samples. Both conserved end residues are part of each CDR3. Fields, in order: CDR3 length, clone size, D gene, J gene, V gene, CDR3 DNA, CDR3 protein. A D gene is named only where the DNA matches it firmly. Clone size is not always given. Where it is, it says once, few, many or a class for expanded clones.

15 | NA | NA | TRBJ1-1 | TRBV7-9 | TGTGCCGGCAGCTTGCAGCTGGTTGCGCGAACTGAAGCTTTCTTT | CAGSLQLVARTEAFF
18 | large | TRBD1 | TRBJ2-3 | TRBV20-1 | TGCAGTGCTAGGCGACTACCATCGACAGGGAGCACACAGGATACGCAGTATTTT | CSARRLPSTGSTQDTQYF
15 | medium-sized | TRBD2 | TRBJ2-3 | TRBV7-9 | TGTGCCAGCAGCGTACGGGAGGCGAACACAGATACGCAGTATTTT | CASSVREANTDTQYF
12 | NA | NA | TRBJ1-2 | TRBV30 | TGTGCCTGGAAGGGTAGGAGGGATGGCTACACCTTC | CAWKGRRDGYTF
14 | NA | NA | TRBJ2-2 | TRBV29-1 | TGCAGCGTCCTTTATCGGGCGAACACCGGGGAGCTGTTTTTT | CSVLYRANTGELFF
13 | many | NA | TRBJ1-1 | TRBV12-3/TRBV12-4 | TGTGCCAGCAGCCTCCTGGTAATGACTGAAGCTTTCTTT | CASSLLVMTEAFF
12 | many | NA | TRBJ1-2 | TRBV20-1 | TGCAGTGCTTGGGGGGTCTCCTATGGCTACACCTTC | CSAWGVSYGYTF
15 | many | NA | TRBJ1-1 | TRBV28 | TGTGCCAGCAGCCGCCGACAGACCTCGAACACTGAAGCTTTCTTT | CASSRRQTSNTEAFF
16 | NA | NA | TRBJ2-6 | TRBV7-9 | TGTGCCAGCAGCTTGGGGGTTCCCTCTGGGGCCAACGTCCTGACTTTC | CASSLGVPSGANVLTF
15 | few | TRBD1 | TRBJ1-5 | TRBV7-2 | TGTGCCAGCAGCCCCGGGACAGGGAGAGGGCAGCCCCAGCATTTT | CASSPGTGRGQPQHF
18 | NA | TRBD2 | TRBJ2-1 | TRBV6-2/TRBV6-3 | TGTGCCAGCAGTGGCGGGACTAGCGGGAGGGTCGGTTGGACTGAGCAGTTCTTC | CASSGGTSGRVGWTEQFF
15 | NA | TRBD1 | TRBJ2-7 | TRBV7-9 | TGTGCCAGACGCTTTAGGGAAAGGGGGCGGTACGATCCTGACTTC | CARRFRERGRYDPDF
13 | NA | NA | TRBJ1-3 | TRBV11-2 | TGTGCCAGCAGGAAAACCTCTGGAAACACCATATATTTT | CASRKTSGNTIYF
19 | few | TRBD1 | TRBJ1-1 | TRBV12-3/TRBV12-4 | TGTGCCAGCGGAGGGTCCCACAGGGGCCAAAGGGGTCCTAACACTGAAGCTTTCTTT | CASGGSHRGQRGPNTEAFF
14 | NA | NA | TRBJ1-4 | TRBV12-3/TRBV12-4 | TGTGCCAGCAGCCCTCGAGTCGTGAATGAAAAACTGTTTTTT | CASSPRVVNEKLFF
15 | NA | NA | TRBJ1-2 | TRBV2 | TGTGCCCGCAAGGACAGCCTCTACCCCTGGGGAGTCTCCCCCTTC | CARKDSLYPWGVSPF
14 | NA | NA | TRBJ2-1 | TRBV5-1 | TGCGCCAGTTTGTTCTCGACAGCGGGCAATGAGCAGCTCTTC | CASLFSTAGNEQLF
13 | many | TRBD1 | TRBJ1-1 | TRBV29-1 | TGCAGCGCGAGGGGGACAGGGCCATCTGAAGCTTTCTTT | CSARGTGPSEAFF
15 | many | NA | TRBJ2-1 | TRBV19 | TGTGCCAGTAGTATAGTTCGCGGGGTCTACAATGAGCAGTTCTTC | CASSIVRGVYNEQFF
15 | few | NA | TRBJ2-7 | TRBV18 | TGTGCCAGCTCACCAATCGCAGCCTCCCCCCACGAGCAGTACTTC | CASSPIAASPHEQYF
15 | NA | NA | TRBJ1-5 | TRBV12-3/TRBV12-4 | TGTGCCAGCAGTTACATACAGGGAGGCAATCAGCCCCAGCCTTTT | CASSYIQGGNQPQPF
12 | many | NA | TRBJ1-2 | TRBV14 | TGTGCCAGCAGTCAACGGACCTATGGCTACACCTTC | CASSQRTYGYTF
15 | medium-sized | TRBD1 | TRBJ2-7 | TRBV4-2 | TGTGCCAGCAGCGACCCGGGACAGGGGGCCTACGAGCAGTACTTC | CASSDPGQGAYEQYF
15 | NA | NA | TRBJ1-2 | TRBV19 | TGTGCCAGTAGTATTGCCCCGCCGGACGGTTATGGCTACACCTTC | CASSIAPPDGYGYTF
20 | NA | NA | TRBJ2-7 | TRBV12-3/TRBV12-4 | TGTGCCAGCAGCTCCCTAAGCCTCCTGTTTGGAGAAAGGTCCTACAATGAGCAGTACTTC | CASSSLSLLFGERSYNEQYF
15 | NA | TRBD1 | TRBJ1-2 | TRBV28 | TGTGCCAGCTTTGGGTTGGACAGGGCATCGAATGGCTACACCTTC | CASFGLDRASNGYTF
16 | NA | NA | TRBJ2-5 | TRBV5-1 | TGCGCCAGCAGCTTGGCTTCTTACAGGTCCCACGAGACCCAGTACTTC | CASSLASYRSHETQYF
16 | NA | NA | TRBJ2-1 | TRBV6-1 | TGTGCCAGCAGCCACTGGGGGGGCGCGTTGTACACTGATCCGTTCTTC | CASSHWGGALYTDPFF
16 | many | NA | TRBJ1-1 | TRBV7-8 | TGTGCCAGCAGCTCGCCTCGGCGGGGCGCGGACACTGAAGCTTTCTTT | CASSSPRRGADTEAFF
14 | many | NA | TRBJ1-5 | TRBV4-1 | TGCGCCAGCAGCCAAGAACGGGAACTGGGGCCCCAGCATTTT | CASSQERELGPQHF
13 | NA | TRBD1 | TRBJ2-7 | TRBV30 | TGTGCCTGGACCGTGGGGACAGGCTACGAGCAGTACTTC | CAWTVGTGYEQYF
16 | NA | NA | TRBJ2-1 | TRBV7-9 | TGTTCCAGCAGCGGAATCGGGGTCAGCTCCTACAAGGAGCCGTTCTTC | CSSSGIGVSSYKEPFF